Sequencing of this TCR beta chain was carried out in a study of tumor-infiltrating lymphocytes in primary liver carcinoma. From germline, CDR1 is MNHNS and CDR2 SASEGT. This CDR3 has 15 amino acids. The V and J ends lost 7 bases and 5 bases, in that order; junction bases with no gene match: 13. On this clonotype itself: The antigen is undetermined.

TCR beta cDNA was reverse-transcribed from about 0.45 ug of total RNA. The reaction used a constant-region primer and ProtoScript II reverse transcriptase. Library construction for TCR beta comprised three nested multiplex PCR rounds performed with slightly modified ARM-PCR. The first two PCR rounds used TRBV1-TRBV30 primers with a Cbeta primer, approximately 10 cycles each. Each CDR3 protein gets one entry after TCRdb re-called the multiplex PCR reads with MiXCR. Counted here are around 71,000 distinct CDR3 sequences, 71% occurring once; the ten biggest clones make up around 15%. Study results and caveats: Researchers report that only about 7.5-24% of top clones turned up in all five tumor regions.

Without any cell sorting, roughly 18-31 mg of bulk tissue yielded co-extracted RNA and DNA. Chronic HBV infection was present, with no prior treatment. The chain employs TRBV6-1 and TRBJ2-7, with 8 bases aligning to TRBD1. The receptor's source is a woman in her sixties with primary liver carcinoma and hepatitis B virus infection. Sequencing was done on a sample of liver tumor tissue from sampling region 4. Subset described: tumor region T4, right-lateral pole. CDR3 DNA: TGTGCCAGCACTGCGGGGAACAGGGGGTCCGACGAGCAGTACTTC. Its translation: CASTAGNRGSDEQYF.